The T cell receptor (beta chain) described here comes from a study of T cells in Graves' hyperthyroidism and ophthalmopathy. This clonotype was recorded a few times. Its specificity is not known. The germline V gene has CDR1 MRHNA and CDR2 SNTAGT. The CDR3 length is 16 residues. After removal of 6 bases from V and 4 bases from J, the junction contained 9 bases not matched to a gene. The study's findings and limits: A model of 13 V-J pairs discriminated ophthalmopathy from stable hyperthyroidism.

TCR beta CDR3 sequences were amplified from RNA transcripts. The HTBI primer set was used in a first-round RT-PCR of the TCR CDR3. TCRdb recomputed calls from the multiplex PCR reads with MiXCR, one row per CDR3 protein. The sample holds over 650,000 distinct CDR3 sequences, around 17% seen once. Absent ophthalmopathy progression within 18 months defined stable Graves' hyperthyroidism. The diagnostic basis comprised clinical symptoms, serum thyroxine and TRAb, thyroid ultrasound and orbital computed tomography. The sample was blood. This receptor was obtained from a man aged 18-30 years with Graves' hyperthyroidism. The gene calls are TRBV6-4 and TRBJ2-1, with TRBD2 matching 10 bases. CDR3 protein: CASSSFTSGTYNEQFF. The CDR3 DNA sequence: TGTGCCAGCAGCTCCTTCACTAGCGGGACTTACAATGAGCAGTTCTTC.